This paragraph covers one T cell receptor (beta chain) sequence. Profiled with immunoSEQ multiplex PCR; TCRdb holds only in-frame clones, not every one. The table records more than 15,000 clones, around 85% of them present only once. Checkpoint therapy with ipilimumab 1 mg/kg began 14 to 28 days after transplant. Patients received nivolumab 3 mg/kg at weeks 1, 4, 7, 10, then fortnightly to week 26. This sample was included in a study of ipilimumab plus nivolumab after autologous stem cell transplantation. About the study: Median doses per patient: roughly five ipilimumab, about eight nivolumab. Both relapsed and primary refractory DLBCL were included.

The length of the CDR3 is 15 residues. Trimming removed 2 bases from V and 2 bases from J, with 11 bases in between. The germline V gene encodes CDR1 MGHRA and CDR2 YSYEKL. This clonotype was sampled from a male donor with diffuse large B-cell lymphoma. The specimen comprised PBMCs, sampled in a trial of ipilimumab plus nivolumab as post-transplant consolidation. The genes are TRBV4-1 and TRBJ2-3, with D possibly called TRBD1 or TRBD2 (5 bases each). The CDR3 bases are TGCGCCAGCAGCCAAACGGGACGGAACACAGATACGCAGTATTTT. This gives the protein CASSQTGRNTDTQYF.